One TCR beta chain is described in this entry. Its antigen is still unknown. Base quality data are lacking; no much larger clone is found one base away. The germline V gene encodes CDR1 MNHEY and CDR2 SMNVEV (reference sequence). Unmatched junction bases come to 9, with V trimmed by 4 bases and J by 5 bases. The CDR3 covers 16 residues, taking in both the cysteine and the phenylalanine. Of all the DNA, just the CDR3 is kept, 48 bases in frame from base 1. The CDR3 regions of human TCRbeta chains were analyzed by immunosequencing. Processing in the source paper ran as follows. Repertoire TCRs were matched against a reference library of SARS-CoV-2-specific TCRs generated with the MIRA antigen-specificity platform. Breadth was defined as the fraction of unique TCRs that were SARS-CoV-2-associated, and depth was defined as the fraction of total T cells that were SARS-CoV-2-associated. Using the MIRA data, each spike-specific TCR was mapped to the spike region that the TCR reacts to and placed in a CD4 or CD8 class. Log10-transformed breadth and depth values were compared by one-way ANOVA with Sidak's multiple comparisons tests. In its TCRdb copy, this immuneACCESS table keeps in-frame sequences only and misses some clones. Where compared with another copy, unresolved V genes explain less than half of these, and the others have no known cause. Clone size and V and J calls were adopted from that table, with D and trimming inferred from the DNA. Counted in this sample were some 120,000 clones; roughly nine tenths of them appeared once. About 10% of the sample is in the top ten clones.

This sample is part of a study of T cell responses to AZD1222 COVID-19 vaccine (dated by TCRdb to about 2021). With respect to the entire study: AZD1222 recipients whose second dose came at about 4 weeks and those whose second dose came at about 12 weeks were combined into one group, since spike-specific TCR depth and breadth did not differ between the two schedules. Trial participants were enrolled by age into subgroups of 18-55, 56-69 and 70-plus years, and roughly 150, 30 and 60 TCR-sequenced participants, respectively, were included in these subgroups. A total of under 250 trial participants underwent TCR sequencing, of whom some 200 had received two doses of AZD1222 and about 25 had received two doses of the MenACWY control vaccine. Overall study results and their limits: Only six AZD1222 recipients were SARS-CoV-2 seropositive at baseline, limiting conclusions about previously exposed vaccinees. After two AZD1222 doses, both the breadth and the depth of spike-specific TCRs were significantly higher than at day 0 and than in MenACWY recipients. In the small 56-69-year group, the increase in depth fell short of significance, most likely because of low power. Because no day 14 peak-response samples were available, repertoires were characterized only after the peak T cell response. Reportedly, close to half of the unique spike-specific TCRs recognized epitopes lying outside the regions that are mutated in the B.1.351 and B.1.1.7 variants. Participants were mostly white British and included more females than males, and it was suggested by the authors that clonal diversity may have been underestimated. The whole spike protein was spanned by vaccine-associated CD4 TCRs, and dominant responses were seen in regions 160-218 and 743-854.

Explained via the paper, the time point label denotes: baseline before first vaccination. Samples from vaccinated people were obtained from the UK trials COV001 and COV002, which included a single-blind randomized controlled phase 2/3 trial of AZD1222 (ChAdOx1 nCoV-19) in healthy adults. Trial participant PBMC samples were collected at day 0 and day 28 after the second dose for TCRbeta chain sequencing. The chain is encoded by TRBV27 joined to TRBJ1-4; TRBD1 lines up with 8 middle nucleotides. The material sequenced was peripheral blood, taken on day 0 of AZD1222 vaccination. The receptor comes from an adult in good health. The DNA sequence is TGTGCCAGCAGTTGGGGAAACAGGGGGAGAAATGAAAAACTGTTTTTT. Translated, it reads CASSWGNRGRNEKLFF.